This T cell receptor beta chain originates from a study of T cell changes during pregnancy in multiple sclerosis. TCRdb's copy holds only in-frame clones and misses some; the assay was immunoSEQ multiplex PCR. The sample consists of about 39,000 clones, approximately 94% of them appearing once. This CDR3 region has 12 residues. V was cut by 6 bases and J by 4 bases, with 7 bases left in between. Germline CDR1 is SGHDN and CDR2 is FVKESK. The receptor was derived from a female donor with multiple sclerosis, enrolled in a pregnancy study. The V and J genes are TRBV14 and TRBJ1-3; D not certain. The sequencing used CD4+ T cells from peripheral blood mononuclear cells, collected after pregnancy. The CDR3 reads CASSPSGNTIYF. CDR3 in DNA: TGTGCCAGCAGTCCAAGCGGAAACACCATATATTTT.